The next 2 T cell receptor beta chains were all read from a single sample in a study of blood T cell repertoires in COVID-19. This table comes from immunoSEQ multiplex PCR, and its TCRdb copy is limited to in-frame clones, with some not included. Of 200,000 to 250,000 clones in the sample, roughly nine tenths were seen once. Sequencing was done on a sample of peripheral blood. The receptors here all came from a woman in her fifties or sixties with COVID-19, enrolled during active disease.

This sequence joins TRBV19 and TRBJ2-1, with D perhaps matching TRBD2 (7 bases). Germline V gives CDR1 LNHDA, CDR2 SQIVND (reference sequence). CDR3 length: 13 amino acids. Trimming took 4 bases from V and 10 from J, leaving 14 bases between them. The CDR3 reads CASSTRGAGEQFF. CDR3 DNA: TGTGCCAGTAGTACCCGGGGGGCCGGGGAGCAGTTCTTC.

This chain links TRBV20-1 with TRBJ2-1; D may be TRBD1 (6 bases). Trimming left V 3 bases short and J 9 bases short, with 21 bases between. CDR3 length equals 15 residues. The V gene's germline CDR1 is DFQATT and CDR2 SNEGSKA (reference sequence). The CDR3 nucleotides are TGCAGTGCTAGTTGGGACACACCGGGCTCGGCTGAGCAGTTCTTC. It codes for CSASWDTPGSAEQFF.